The TCR beta chain described here comes from a study of radiotherapy plus CTLA-4 blockade in lung cancer. Background on the study: Objective responses occurred in 15% to 20% of patients; about 31% had disease control.

There are 15 residues in the CDR3. Germline assignment: CDR1 KGHSH and CDR2 LQKENI. The V and J ends lost 5 bases and 3 bases respectively, with 14 bases between them. Profiled with immunoSEQ multiplex PCR; TCRdb holds only in-frame clones, not every one. The table includes about 49,000 clones, 85% detected once. Here the sequenced sample was peripheral blood, taken from a patient treated with radiotherapy plus ipilimumab. The genes are TRBV18 and TRBJ2-1; possibly TRBD1 for D (5 bases). This TCR came from a human donor with non-small cell lung cancer whose response to radiotherapy plus ipilimumab could not be evaluated. For the CDR3, the DNA is TGTGCCAGCTCAGCATTACAGGAGAGCTACAATGAGCAGTTCTTC. Residues: CASSALQESYNEQFF.